The TCR beta chain described here comes from a study of cytomegalovirus exposure and HLA in healthy donors. Healthy bone marrow donors made up the donors. A note on this clone: Antigen unknown.

Overall study results and limits: Segments of the TCR beta V type were, in most cases, productive about 90% or about 30% of the time in an earlier analysis.

V was pared by 1 base and J by 6 bases, with 7 bases between. From germline, CDR1 is SGHAT and CDR2 FQNNGV. The CDR3 loop spans 13 amino acids. PCR used 60 Vbeta primers and 13 Jbeta primers. TCRdb's copy holds only in-frame clones and misses some; the assay was immunoSEQ multiplex PCR. The table includes about 170,000 clones, more than 75% detected once. The source material was PBMCs. The clonotype originates from a man aged 25-45 years in good health and CMV-seropositive. The V gene is TRBV11-2, the J gene TRBJ2-1; D remains unclear. The CDR3 spells CASSLASLNEQFF. The CDR3 bases are TGTGCCAGCAGCTTAGCCTCTCTCAATGAGCAGTTCTTC.